This T cell receptor beta chain was sequenced in a study of blood T cell repertoires in COVID-19 (dated by TCRdb to between 2020 and 2021). In terms of the full investigation: Samples from collaborators originated in the United States, Italy and Spain and spanned both the acute and convalescent phases of COVID-19. The material from the prospective study consisted of cDNA or gDNA derived from T cells, B-cell-depleted T cells, or PBMCs. Deeply sampled blood TCRbeta repertoires from subjects exposed to, actively infected with, or recovered from COVID-19 were included in the dataset. The repertoires were released in a freely available public database meant as a resource for research on the immune response to SARS-CoV-2. The samples were drawn from two sources: the first 160 participants of the ongoing ImmuneRACE study, and 1,254 subjects contributed by 6 global collaborators. A de-identified subject ID, COVID-19 status, age in years and sex were almost always included in the sample metadata. HLA class I and class II types, where available, came from metadata supplied by the sample provider rather than from assay-based typing.

After removal of 1 base from V and 9 bases from J, the junction retains 3 bases not matched to a gene. Including the terminal cysteine and phenylalanine, the CDR3 comprises 15 residues. The DNA shown is the 45-base CDR3, in frame from base 1. Based on the germline V gene, the CDR1 and CDR2 sequences are SGHVS and FQNEAQ. General study outcomes and caveats: How much clinical and demographic metadata was included differed by source and by participant, and the metadata was provided uncurated.

In Seattle, one collaborating source enrolled patients while the infection was active and tracked those patients longitudinally over the course of disease. Whole blood was collected in K2EDTA tubes by collaborating institutions according to the institutions' own protocols. For TCRbeta analysis, collaborator samples were shipped as frozen whole blood, as isolated PBMCs, or as DNA extracted from either sample type. Concerning this clone itself: Its antigen is currently not known. No base-level quality is on record; no much larger clone is a single base apart.

TCRbeta CDR3 regions were amplified from genomic DNA using the immunoSEQ Assay, a bias-controlled multiplex PCR. Per the authors' processing: The number of nucleated cells in each sample was estimated by amplification of reference gene primers within the assay. To quantify the absolute abundance of each unique TCRbeta CDR3 rearrangement, sequence reads were collapsed and filtered. Productive Simpson clonality was computed per sample as the square root of Simpson's diversity index over productive rearrangements. TCRdb carries this immuneACCESS record with in-frame sequences only. Its versions omit some clonotypes, under half of them owing to an unresolved V gene in the studies checked, with the rest unexplained. V and J calls and clone size come straight from that table; D and trimming were deduced from the DNA. Counted in this sample were 150,000 to 200,000 clones; roughly 84% of them appeared once. The ten largest make up around 15% of the sample.

The rearranged chain carries TRBV7-8 and TRBJ2-1, with 13 bases in between that match TRBD2. The sample was peripheral blood. The source of this sequence is a woman aged 65 to 85 with COVID-19, enrolled during active disease. The nucleotides read TGTGCCAGCAGCTTAGGGACTAGCGGGAGTGGTGAGCAGTTCTTC. Translated, it reads CASSLGTSGSGEQFF.